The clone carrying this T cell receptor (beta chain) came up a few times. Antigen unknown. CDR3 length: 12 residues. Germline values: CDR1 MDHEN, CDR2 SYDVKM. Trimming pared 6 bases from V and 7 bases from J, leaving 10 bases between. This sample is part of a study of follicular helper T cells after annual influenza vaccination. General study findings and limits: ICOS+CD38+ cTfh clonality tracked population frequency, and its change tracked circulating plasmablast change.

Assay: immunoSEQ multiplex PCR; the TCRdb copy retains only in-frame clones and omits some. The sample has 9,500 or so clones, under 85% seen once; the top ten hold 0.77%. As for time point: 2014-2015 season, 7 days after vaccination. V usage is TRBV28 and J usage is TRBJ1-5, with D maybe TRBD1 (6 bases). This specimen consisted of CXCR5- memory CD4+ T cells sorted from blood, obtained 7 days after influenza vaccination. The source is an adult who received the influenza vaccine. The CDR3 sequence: CASSSGEQPQHF. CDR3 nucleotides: TGTGCCAGCAGCTCAGGGGAGCAGCCCCAGCATTTT.